A selection of T cell receptor beta chains follows, all from one sample in a study of shared clonotypes between healthy human individuals. The protocol was immunoSEQ multiplex PCR, while the TCRdb copy is restricted to in-frame clones and leaves out a portion. This table has some 800,000 clones, 85% to 95% appearing once. The sequencing sample was made of naive CD8+ T cells sorted from blood. The source of these receptors is a man aged 25 to 40 in good health. Each CDR3 is given with its conserved first and last residue. A D gene is named only where the DNA matches it firmly. The size entry is marked missing in some rows and otherwise reads once, few, many or a size class.

CASSGTGTRGGPNEQFF TGCGCCAGCAGCGGAACCGGGACTCGGGGGGGCCCCAATGAGCAGTTCTTC TRBV5-1 . TRBD2 TRBJ2-1
CASSEGQINPSQHF TGTGCCAGCAGTGAAGGACAGATAAATCCTTCCCAGCATTTT TRBV2 . . TRBJ1-5
CASSSLGLADNEQFF TGCGCCAGCAGCTCGTTAGGACTAGCGGACAATGAGCAGTTCTTC TRBV5-1 many TRBD2 TRBJ2-1
CASSDWTGSDEKLFF TGTGCCAGCAGTGATTGGACAGGGTCGGATGAAAAACTGTTTTTT TRBV25-1 . TRBD1 TRBJ1-4
CASSVHRDVSYNEQFF TGTGCCAGCAGCGTACACAGGGACGTCTCCTACAATGAGCAGTTCTTC TRBV9 . . TRBJ2-1
CASSGEISQETQYF TGTGCCAGCTCAGGGGAAATCAGCCAAGAGACCCAGTACTTC TRBV2 . . TRBJ2-5
CASSLAGRDTEAFF TGTGCCAGCAGCCTCGCCGGGAGGGACACTGAAGCTTTCTTT TRBV9 . . TRBJ1-1
CASSIPGQGAGEQYF TGTGCCAGTAGTATCCCGGGACAGGGGGCCGGCGAGCAGTACTTC TRBV19 . TRBD1 TRBJ2-7
CASSYSGFEQFF TGTGCCAGCAGTTACTCAGGGTTTGAGCAGTTCTTC TRBV6-5 . . TRBJ2-1
CASSLARAGASTGELFF TGTGCCAGCAGCTTAGCGAGGGCGGGAGCGTCCACCGGGGAGCTGTTTTTT TRBV7-6 . TRBD2 TRBJ2-2
CAISEGIGLTDTQYF TGTGCCATCAGTGAGGGCATCGGCCTCACAGATACGCAGTATTTT TRBV10-3 . . TRBJ2-3
CASSYLAGDHEQYF TGTGCCAGCAGTTACCTAGCGGGAGACCACGAGCAGTACTTC TRBV2 . TRBD2 TRBJ2-7
CASSLGTSGSRDEQFF TGCGCCAGCAGCCTCGGGACTAGCGGGAGTAGGGATGAGCAGTTCTTC TRBV4-1 . TRBD2 TRBJ2-1
CASRLVPQDCTDTQYF TGTGCAAGTCGCTTAGTGCCCCAGGATTGCACAGATACGCAGTATTTT TRBV12-2 . . TRBJ2-3
CAWSVQSGTGELFF TGTGCCTGGAGTGTACAGTCGGGCACCGGGGAGCTGTTTTTT TRBV30 many . TRBJ2-2
CASRKGQGVTDTQYF TGTGCCAGCAGGAAGGGACAGGGGGTGACAGATACGCAGTATTTT TRBV28 . TRBD1 TRBJ2-3
CASSRGGNYEQYF TGTGCCAGCAGTCGAGGGGGAAACTACGAGCAGTACTTC TRBV27 . . TRBJ2-7
CASSSSETGPYYGYTF TGTGCCAGCAGCTCTAGTGAGACCGGGCCCTACTATGGCTACACCTTC TRBV7-9 . . TRBJ1-2
CASSIPGAGADTGELFF TGTGCCAGCAGCATCCCAGGAGCGGGAGCGGACACCGGGGAGCTGTTTTTT TRBV9 . TRBD2 TRBJ2-2
CASSLTPGGLAGGPRDTQYF TGTGCCAGCAGCCTCACCCCAGGGGGACTAGCGGGAGGGCCTAGGGATACGCAGTATTTT TRBV7-6 . TRBD2 TRBJ2-3
CASSVGQGANYGYTF TGTGCCAGCAGCGTAGGACAGGGAGCTAACTATGGCTACACCTTC TRBV9 . TRBD1 TRBJ1-2
CASSPLRGFEQYF TGTGCCAGCAGTCCGCTTAGGGGGTTCGAGCAGTACTTC TRBV28 . . TRBJ2-7
CASNPRGGGYGYTF TGTGCCAGCAACCCAAGAGGGGGTGGGTATGGCTACACCTTC TRBV27 . . TRBJ1-2
CASSSDSSYEQYF TGTGCCAGCAGCTCGGACAGCTCCTACGAGCAGTACTTC TRBV9 . . TRBJ2-7
CASSYTGALEQYF TGTGCCAGCAGCTACACAGGGGCCCTCGAGCAGTACTTC TRBV11-2 . TRBD1 TRBJ2-7
CASSLALGEMYYEQYF TGTGCCAGCAGCTTGGCGCTAGGAGAGATGTACTACGAGCAGTACTTC TRBV5-6 . . TRBJ2-7
CASANLGGETQYF TGTGCCAGCGCGAATCTAGGGGGAGAGACCCAGTACTTC TRBV27 . . TRBJ2-5
CASSVDRVLWEQYF TGTGCCAGCAGCGTGGACAGGGTATTGTGGGAGCAGTACTTC TRBV6-1 . TRBD1 TRBJ2-7
CASSEWDRGGYEQYF TGTGCCAGCAGTGAATGGGACAGGGGTGGCTACGAGCAGTACTTC TRBV6-1 . TRBD1 TRBJ2-7
CASSLGQSAHMNTEAFF TGTGCCAGCAGCTTAGGCCAATCGGCGCACATGAACACTGAAGCTTTCTTT TRBV11-2 . . TRBJ1-1